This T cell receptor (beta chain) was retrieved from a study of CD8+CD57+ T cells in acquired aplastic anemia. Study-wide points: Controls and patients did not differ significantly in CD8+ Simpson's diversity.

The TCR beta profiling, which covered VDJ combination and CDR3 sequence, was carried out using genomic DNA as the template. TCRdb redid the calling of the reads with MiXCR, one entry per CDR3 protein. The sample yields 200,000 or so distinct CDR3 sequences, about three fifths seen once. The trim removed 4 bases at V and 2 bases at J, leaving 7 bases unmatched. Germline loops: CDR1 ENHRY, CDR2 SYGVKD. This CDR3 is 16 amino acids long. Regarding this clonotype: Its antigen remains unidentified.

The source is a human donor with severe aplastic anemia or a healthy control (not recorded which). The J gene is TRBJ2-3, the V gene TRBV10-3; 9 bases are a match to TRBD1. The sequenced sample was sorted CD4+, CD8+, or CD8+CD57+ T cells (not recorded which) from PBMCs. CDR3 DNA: TGTGCCATCAGTGGACCGGGACAGGGTTTCACAGATACGCAGTATTTT. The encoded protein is CAISGPGQGFTDTQYF.